This T cell receptor (beta chain) was sequenced for a study of CD4 T cells in relation to SARS-CoV-2 and coronaviruses. The ends lost 0 bases at V and 8 bases at J; junction bases unmatched: 6. The CDR3 runs to 15 residues. Germline CDR1 is SGDLS and CDR2 is YYNGEE. The assay was immunoSEQ multiplex PCR, and TCRdb's table has in-frame clones only and misses some. Of tens of thousands of clones in the sample, about 95% were seen once. Unexposed donor CD4+ T cells date from about 2010-2018, before the COVID-19 pandemic. V gene TRBV9 combines with J gene TRBJ2-1; TRBD2 agrees at 9 bases. Sequencing used naive CD4+ T cells from PBMCs. Subset meaning: naive CD4+ T cells isolated by negative enrichment. This sequence was found in a human donor in good health. The CDR3 nucleotides read TGTGCCAGCAGCGTAGGCCCTAGCGGGATCGATGAGCAGTTCTTC. Translation: CASSVGPSGIDEQFF.